Reported below is one T cell receptor (beta chain). The antigen remains unidentified. Making the bulk TCR libraries relied on previously described methods and listed TCR primers. TCRdb used MiXCR to reprocess the PCR reads, holding one entry per CDR3 protein. The sample lists over 85,000 distinct CDR3 sequences, under 40% occurring once. In the sort, naive CD8 T cells were defined as CD8+CD4-CCR7+CD45RA+. These data come from a study of molecular identifiers for immune sequencing clone quantification. Study results and caveats: Jurkat TCR RNA spiked in from one cell reportedly remained identifiable amid 850,000 to 1,000,000 naive cells.

Trimming left V 3 bases short and J 5 bases short, with 2 bases between. The germline gives CDR1 DFQATT, CDR2 SNEGSKA (reference sequence). The CDR3 has 9 residues. Sequenced material: naive CD8+ T cells from blood, with Jurkat cell RNA spiked in. Specified subset: FACS-sorted CD8+CD4-CCR7+CD45RA+ naive T cells. The genes are TRBV20-1 and TRBJ2-7; D gene uncertain. The sequence came from a human donor in good health. Some libraries in this study had Jurkat cell RNA spiked in. CDR3 nucleotide sequence: TGCAGTGCTAGTCACGAGCAGTACTTC. This encodes CSASHEQYF.